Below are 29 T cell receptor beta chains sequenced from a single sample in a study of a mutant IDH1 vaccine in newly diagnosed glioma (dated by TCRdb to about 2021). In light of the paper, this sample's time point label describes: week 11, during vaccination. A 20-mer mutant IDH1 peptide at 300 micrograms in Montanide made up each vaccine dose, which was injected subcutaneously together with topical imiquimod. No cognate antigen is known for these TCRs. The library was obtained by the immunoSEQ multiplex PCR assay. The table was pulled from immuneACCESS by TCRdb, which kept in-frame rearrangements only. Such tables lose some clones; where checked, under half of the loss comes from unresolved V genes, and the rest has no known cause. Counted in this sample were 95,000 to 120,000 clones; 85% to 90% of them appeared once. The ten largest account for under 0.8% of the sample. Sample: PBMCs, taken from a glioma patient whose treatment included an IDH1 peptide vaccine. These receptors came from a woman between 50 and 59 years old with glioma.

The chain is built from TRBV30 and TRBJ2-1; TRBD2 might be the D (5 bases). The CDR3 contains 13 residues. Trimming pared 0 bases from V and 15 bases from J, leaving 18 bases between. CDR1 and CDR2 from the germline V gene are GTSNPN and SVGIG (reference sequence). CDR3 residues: CAWSVSSSGLRFF. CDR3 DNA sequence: TGTGCCTGGAGTGTATCTTCTTCCGGACTCCGGTTCTTC.

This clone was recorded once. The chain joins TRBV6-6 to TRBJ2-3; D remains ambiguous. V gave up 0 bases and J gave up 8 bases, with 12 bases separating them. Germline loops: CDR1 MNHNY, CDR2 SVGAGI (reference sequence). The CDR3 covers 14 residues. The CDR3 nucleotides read TGTGCCAGCAGTTACTCTTACGCCCGAAGTACGCAGTATTTT. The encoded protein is CASSYSYARSTQYF.

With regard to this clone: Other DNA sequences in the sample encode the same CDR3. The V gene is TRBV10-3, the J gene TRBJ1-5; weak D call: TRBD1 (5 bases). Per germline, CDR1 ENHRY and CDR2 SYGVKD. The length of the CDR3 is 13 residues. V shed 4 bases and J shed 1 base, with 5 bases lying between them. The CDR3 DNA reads TGTGCCATCAGTGGGGACAGCAATCAGCCCCAGCATTTT. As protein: CAISGDSNQPQHF.

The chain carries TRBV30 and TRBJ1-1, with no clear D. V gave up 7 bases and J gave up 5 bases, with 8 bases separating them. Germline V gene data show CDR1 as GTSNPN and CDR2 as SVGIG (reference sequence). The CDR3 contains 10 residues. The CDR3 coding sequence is TGTGCCTACGGCCGGACTGAAGCTTTCTTT. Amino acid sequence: CAYGRTEAFF.

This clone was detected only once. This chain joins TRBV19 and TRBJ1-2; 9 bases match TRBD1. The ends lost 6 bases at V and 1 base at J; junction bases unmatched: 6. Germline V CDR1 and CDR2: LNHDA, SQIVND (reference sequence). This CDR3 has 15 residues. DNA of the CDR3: TGTGCCAGTAGCCCCGGGACAGGGAATAACTATGGCTACACCTTC. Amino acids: CASSPGTGNNYGYTF.

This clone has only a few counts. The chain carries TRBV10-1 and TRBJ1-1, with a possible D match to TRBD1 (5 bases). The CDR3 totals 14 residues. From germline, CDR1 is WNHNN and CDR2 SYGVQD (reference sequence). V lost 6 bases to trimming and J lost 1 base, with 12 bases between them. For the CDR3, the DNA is TGCGCCAGCAGGTGGGGGAGGGAGAACACTGAAGCTTTCTTT. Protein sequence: CASRWGRENTEAFF.

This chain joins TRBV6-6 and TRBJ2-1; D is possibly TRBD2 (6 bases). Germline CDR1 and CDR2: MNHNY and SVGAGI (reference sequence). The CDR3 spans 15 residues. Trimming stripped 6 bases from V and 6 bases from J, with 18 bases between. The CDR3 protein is CASRNSGTPANEQFF. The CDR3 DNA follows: TGTGCCAGCAGAAACTCCGGGACTCCAGCCAATGAGCAGTTCTTC.

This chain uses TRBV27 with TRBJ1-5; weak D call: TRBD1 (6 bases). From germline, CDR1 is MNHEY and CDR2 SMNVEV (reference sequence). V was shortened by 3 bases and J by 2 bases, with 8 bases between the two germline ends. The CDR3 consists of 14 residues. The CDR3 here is CASSLGGGNQPQHF. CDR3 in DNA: TGTGCCAGCAGTTTGGGGGGCGGCAATCAGCCCCAGCATTTT.

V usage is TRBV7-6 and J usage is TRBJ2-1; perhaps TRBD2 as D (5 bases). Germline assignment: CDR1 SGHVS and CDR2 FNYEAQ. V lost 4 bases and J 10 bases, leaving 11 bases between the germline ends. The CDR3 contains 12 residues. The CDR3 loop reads CASSSTPGEQFF. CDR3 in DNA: TGTGCCAGCAGCTCAACTCCGGGGGAGCAGTTCTTC.

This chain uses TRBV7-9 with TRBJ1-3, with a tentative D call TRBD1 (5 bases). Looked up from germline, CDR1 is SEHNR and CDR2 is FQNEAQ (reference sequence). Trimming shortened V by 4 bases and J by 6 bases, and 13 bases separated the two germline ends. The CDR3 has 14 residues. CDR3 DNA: TGTGCCAGCAGCTCAGACAGAATCCTAAACACCATATATTTT. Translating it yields CASSSDRILNTIYF. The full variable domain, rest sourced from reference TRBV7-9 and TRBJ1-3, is DTGVSQNPRHKITKRGQNVTFRCDPISEHNRLYWYRQTLGQGPEFLTYFQNEAQLEKSRLLSDRFSAERPKGSFSTLEIQRTEQGDSAMYLCASSSDRILNTIYFGEGSWLTVV.

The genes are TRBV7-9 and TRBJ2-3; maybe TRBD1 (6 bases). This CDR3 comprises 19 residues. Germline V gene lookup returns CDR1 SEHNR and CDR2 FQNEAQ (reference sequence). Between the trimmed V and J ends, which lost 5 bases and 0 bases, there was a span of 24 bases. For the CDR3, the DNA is TGTGCCAGCAGCCCACAAAGGGCAGGGGTCCTGGGAAGCACAGATACGCAGTATTTT. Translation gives CASSPQRAGVLGSTDTQYF.

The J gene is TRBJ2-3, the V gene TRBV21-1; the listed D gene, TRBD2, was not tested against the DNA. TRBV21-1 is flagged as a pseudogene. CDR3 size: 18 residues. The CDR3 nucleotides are TGTGCCAGCAGCAAAGATCGGGGGGAAGCCCCCTGCACAGATACGCAGTATTTT. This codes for CASSKDRGEAPCTDTQYF.

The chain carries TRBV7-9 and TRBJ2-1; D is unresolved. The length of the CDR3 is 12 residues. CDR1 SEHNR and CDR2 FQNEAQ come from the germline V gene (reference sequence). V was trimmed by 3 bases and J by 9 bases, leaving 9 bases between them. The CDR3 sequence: CASSFRGGEQFF. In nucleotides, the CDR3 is TGTGCCAGCAGCTTCCGAGGCGGTGAGCAGTTCTTC.

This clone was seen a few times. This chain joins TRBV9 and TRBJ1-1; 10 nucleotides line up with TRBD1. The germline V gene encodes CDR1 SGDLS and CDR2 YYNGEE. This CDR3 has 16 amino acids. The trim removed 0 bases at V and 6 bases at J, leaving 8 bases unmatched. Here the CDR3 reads CASSVAGDRGFPEAFF. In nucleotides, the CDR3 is TGTGCCAGCAGCGTAGCTGGGGACAGGGGCTTTCCTGAAGCTTTCTTT.

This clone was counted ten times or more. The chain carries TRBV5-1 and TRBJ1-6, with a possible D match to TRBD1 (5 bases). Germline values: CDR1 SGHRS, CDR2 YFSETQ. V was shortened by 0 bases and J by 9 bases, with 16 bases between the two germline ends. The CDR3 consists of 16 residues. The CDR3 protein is CASSLGGRAGSSPLHF. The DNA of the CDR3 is TGCGCCAGCAGCTTGGGGGGCAGGGCCGGGAGTTCACCCCTCCACTTT.

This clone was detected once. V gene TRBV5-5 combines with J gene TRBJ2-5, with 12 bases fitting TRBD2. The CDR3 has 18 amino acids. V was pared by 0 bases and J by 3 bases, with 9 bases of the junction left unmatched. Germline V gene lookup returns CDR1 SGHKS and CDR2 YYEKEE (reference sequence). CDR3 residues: CASSLGLAGVAVEETQYF. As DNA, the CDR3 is TGTGCCAGCAGCTTGGGACTAGCGGGAGTGGCGGTGGAAGAGACCCAGTACTTC. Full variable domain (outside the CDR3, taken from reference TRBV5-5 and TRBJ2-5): DAGVTQSPTHLIKTRGQQVTLRCSPISGHKSVSWYQQVLGQGPQFIFQYYEKEERGRGNFPDRFSARQFPNYSSELNVNALLLGDSALYLCASSLGLAGVAVEETQYFGPGTRLLVL.

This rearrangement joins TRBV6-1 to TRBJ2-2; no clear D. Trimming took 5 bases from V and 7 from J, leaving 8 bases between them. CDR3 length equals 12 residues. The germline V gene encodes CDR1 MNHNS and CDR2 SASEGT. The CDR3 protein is CASSWIDGELFF. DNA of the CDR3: TGTGCCAGCAGTTGGATAGACGGGGAGCTGTTTTTT.

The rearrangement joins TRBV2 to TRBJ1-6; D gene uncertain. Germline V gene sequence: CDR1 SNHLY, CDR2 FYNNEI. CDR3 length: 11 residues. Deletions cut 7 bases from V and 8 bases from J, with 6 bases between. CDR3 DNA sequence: TGTGCCAGCATTCGGGATTCACCCCTCCACTTT. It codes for CASIRDSPLHF.

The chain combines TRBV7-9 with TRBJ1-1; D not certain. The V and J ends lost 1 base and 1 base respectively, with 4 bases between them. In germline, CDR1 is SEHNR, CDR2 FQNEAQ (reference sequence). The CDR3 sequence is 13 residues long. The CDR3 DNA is TGTGCCAGCAGCTTAGTGGAGAACACTGAAGCTTTCTTT. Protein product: CASSLVENTEAFF. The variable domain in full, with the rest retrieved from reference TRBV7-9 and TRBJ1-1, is DTGVSQNPRHKITKRGQNVTFRCDPISEHNRLYWYRQTLGQGPEFLTYFQNEAQLEKSRLLSDRFSAERPKGSFSTLEIQRTEQGDSAMYLCASSLVENTEAFFGQGTRLTVV.

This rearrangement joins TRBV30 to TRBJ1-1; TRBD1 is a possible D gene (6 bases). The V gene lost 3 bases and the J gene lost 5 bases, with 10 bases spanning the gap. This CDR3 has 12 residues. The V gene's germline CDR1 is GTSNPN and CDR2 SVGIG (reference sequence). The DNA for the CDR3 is TGTGCCTGGAGAGCTACAGGGACTGAAGCTTTCTTT. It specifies CAWRATGTEAFF.

CDR3 sequence reads: CASSPQGGVGYEQYF. In nucleotides, the CDR3 is TGTGCCAGCAGCCCCCAGGGGGGGGTAGGGTACGAGCAGTACTTC. The chain uses TRBV5-4 and TRBJ2-7; the D call may be TRBD1 or TRBD2 (7 bases each). The CDR3 runs 15 residues. Between the trimmed V and J ends, which lost 4 bases and 4 bases, there was a span of 18 bases. Germline V lookup: CDR1 SGHNT, CDR2 YYREEE (reference sequence).

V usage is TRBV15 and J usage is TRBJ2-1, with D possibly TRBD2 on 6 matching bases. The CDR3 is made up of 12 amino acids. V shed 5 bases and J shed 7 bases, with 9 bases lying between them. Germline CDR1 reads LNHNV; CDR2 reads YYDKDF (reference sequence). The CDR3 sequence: CATSGGNNEQFF. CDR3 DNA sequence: TGTGCCACCAGCGGAGGGAATAATGAGCAGTTCTTC.

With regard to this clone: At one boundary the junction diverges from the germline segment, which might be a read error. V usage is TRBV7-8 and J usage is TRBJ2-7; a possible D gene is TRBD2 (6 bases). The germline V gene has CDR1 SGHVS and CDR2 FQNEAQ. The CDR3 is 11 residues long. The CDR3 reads CASSLLGGIDF. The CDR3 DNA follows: TGTGCCAGCAGCTTATTGGGCGGGATTGACTTC.

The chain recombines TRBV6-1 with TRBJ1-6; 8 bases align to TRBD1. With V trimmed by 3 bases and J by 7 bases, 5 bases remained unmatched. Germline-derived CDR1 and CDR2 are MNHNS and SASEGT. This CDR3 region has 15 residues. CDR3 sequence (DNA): TGTGCCAGCAGTGAGACAGGGGCGGGCAATTCACCCCTCCACTTT. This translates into CASSETGAGNSPLHF.

The CDR3 reads CASSETGGEETQYF. The DNA for the CDR3 is TGTGCCAGCAGTGAGACAGGGGGAGAAGAGACCCAGTACTTC. This chain connects TRBV6-1 to TRBJ2-5, with 9 bases identical to TRBD1. Germline V gene lookup returns CDR1 MNHNS and CDR2 SASEGT. V lost 3 bases to trimming and J lost 3 bases; unmatched junction nucleotides: 2. This CDR3 is built from 14 residues.

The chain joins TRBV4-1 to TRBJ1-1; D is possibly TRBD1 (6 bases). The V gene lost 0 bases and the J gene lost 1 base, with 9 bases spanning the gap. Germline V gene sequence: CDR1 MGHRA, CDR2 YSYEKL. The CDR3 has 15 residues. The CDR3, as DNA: TGCGCCAGCAGCCAAGAGGGACACCCGAACACTGAAGCTTTCTTT. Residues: CASSQEGHPNTEAFF.

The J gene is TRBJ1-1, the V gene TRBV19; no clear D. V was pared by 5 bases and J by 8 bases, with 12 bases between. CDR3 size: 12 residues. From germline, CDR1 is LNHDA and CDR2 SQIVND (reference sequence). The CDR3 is CASSSRLREAFF. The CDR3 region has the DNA TGTGCCAGTAGTTCTCGACTGAGAGAAGCTTTCTTT.

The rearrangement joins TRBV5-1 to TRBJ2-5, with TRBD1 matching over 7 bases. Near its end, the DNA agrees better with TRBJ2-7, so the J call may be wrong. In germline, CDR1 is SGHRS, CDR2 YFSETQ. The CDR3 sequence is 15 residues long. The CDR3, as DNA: TGCGCCAGCAGCTTGGCCTCCGGGACAGTCTACGAGCAGTACTTC. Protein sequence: CASSLASGTVYEQYF.

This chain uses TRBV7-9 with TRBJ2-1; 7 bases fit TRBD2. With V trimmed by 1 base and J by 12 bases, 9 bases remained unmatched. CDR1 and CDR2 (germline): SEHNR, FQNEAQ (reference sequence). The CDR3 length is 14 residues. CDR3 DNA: TGTGCCAGCAGCTTAGGCTCCCTCCTAGCGGCGCAGTTCTTC. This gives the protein CASSLGSLLAAQFF.